Below, 11 T cell receptor beta chains from the same sample are listed, as sequenced in a study of blood T cell repertoires in COVID-19. Produced via immunoSEQ multiplex PCR; TCRdb's table is partial and in-frame only. This repertoire shows tens of thousands of clones, approximately 87% found once; its top ten account for 3.5% to 5%. What was sequenced was peripheral blood. The receptor set was obtained from a human donor in a cohort sampled during active COVID-19.

V is TRBV5-6 and J is TRBJ2-5; 9 bases fit TRBD2. The length of the CDR3 is 13 residues. Germline V gene data show CDR1 as SGHDT and CDR2 as YYEEEE. With V trimmed by 4 bases and J by 4 bases, 2 bases remained unmatched. The CDR3 nucleotides are TGTGCCAGCAGCGCACTAGCGGGAGAGACCCAGTACTTC. Amino acids: CASSALAGETQYF.

The chain is built from TRBV19 and TRBJ2-5, with D possibly matching TRBD1 (5 bases). Germline V gene sequence: CDR1 LNHDA, CDR2 SQIVND (reference sequence). The CDR3 is 15 residues long. Between the trimmed V and J ends, which lost 5 bases and 2 bases, there was a span of 15 bases. The CDR3 is CASSPRRGQQETQYF. Here the CDR3 DNA reads TGTGCCAGTAGTCCCCGAAGGGGTCAACAAGAGACCCAGTACTTC.

The chain has TRBV4-3 and TRBJ1-2; D is undetermined. CDR1 LGHNA and CDR2 YSLEER come from the germline V gene. Trimming took off 4 bases at V and 4 bases at J, with 13 bases between the two ends. CDR3 length: 14 residues. In DNA form, the CDR3 reads TGCGCCAGCAGCCCGCAGGCTCCCCTCTATGGCTACACCTTC. Its translation: CASSPQAPLYGYTF.

This clone was observed a few times. The rearrangement links TRBV7-9 to TRBJ2-7; 9 bases align to TRBD1. The CDR3 is 14 residues long. Per the germline V gene, CDR1 is SEHNR and CDR2 is FQNEAQ (reference sequence). The J segment lost 3 bases and the V segment lost 3 bases, leaving 3 bases of the junction unmatched. This CDR3 is CASSFGTGNYEQYF. The CDR3 DNA is TGTGCCAGCAGCTTCGGGACAGGGAACTACGAGCAGTACTTC.

V is TRBV19 and J is TRBJ1-2; a possible D gene is TRBD1 (6 bases). Germline CDR1 reads LNHDA; CDR2 reads SQIVND (reference sequence). The V end was cut by 4 bases, the J end by 7 bases, with 19 bases between. This CDR3 contains 15 residues. CDR3 sequence (DNA): TGTGCCAGTAGTAGGACAGAGGGCGACCGGTCTGGCTACACCTTC. It encodes CASSRTEGDRSGYTF.

This chain links TRBV7-9 with TRBJ2-7, with 10 bases aligning to TRBD2. Germline values: CDR1 SEHNR, CDR2 FQNEAQ (reference sequence). V shed 4 bases, J shed 4 bases, and the junction held 16 bases outside the gene matches. The CDR3 consists of 18 residues. The CDR3 nucleotides are TGTGCCAGCAGCTCCACCGGGACTAGCGAGACTATACGATACGAGCAGTACTTC. It translates to CASSSTGTSETIRYEQYF.

V usage is TRBV7-2 and J usage is TRBJ2-7; TRBD2 agrees at 8 bases. The length of the CDR3 is 16 residues. Per germline, CDR1 SGHTA and CDR2 FQGNSA. Unmatched junction bases numbered 9, after V lost 3 bases and J lost 2 bases. The CDR3 sequence: CASSFGGARFTYEQYF. The CDR3 nucleotides read TGTGCCAGCAGCTTCGGGGGGGCGCGATTCACCTACGAGCAGTACTTC. The full variable domain, with the rest looked up from reference TRBV7-2 and TRBJ2-7, is GAGVSQSPSNKVTEKGKDVELRCDPISGHTALYWYRQSLGQGLEFLIYFQGNSAPDKSGLPSDRFSAERTGGSVSTLTIQRTQQEDSAVYLCASSFGGARFTYEQYFGPGTRLTVT.

This clone has a single count. The rearrangement links TRBV12-5 to TRBJ1-1; weak D call: TRBD1 (5 bases). The CDR3 loop spans 14 amino acids. CDR1 is LGHNT, CDR2 FRNRAP, per germline. The ends were cut back, 2 bases at V and 1 base at J, with 8 bases in the middle. This CDR3 is CASGLTGGNTEAFF. The CDR3 DNA reads as TGTGCTAGTGGTTTGACCGGGGGGAACACTGAAGCTTTCTTT. Looking up the rest from reference TRBV12-5 and TRBJ1-1 gives the full variable domain: DARVTQTPRHKVTEMGQEVTMRCQPILGHNTVFWYRQTMMQGLELLAYFRNRAPLDDSGMPKDRFSAEMPDATLATLKIQPSEPRDSAVYFCASGLTGGNTEAFFGQGTRLTVV.

The genes are TRBV18 and TRBJ2-2, with TRBD1 identical over 9 bases. The germline V gene has CDR1 KGHSH and CDR2 LQKENI. V lost 2 bases, J lost 3 bases, and 7 bases stayed unmatched. The CDR3 is 17 amino acids. This CDR3 reads CASSPAQGALYTGELFF. The CDR3 nucleotides read TGTGCCAGCTCACCAGCACAGGGGGCGCTTTACACCGGGGAGCTGTTTTTT.

V gene TRBV28 combines with J gene TRBJ1-2; 8 bases match TRBD1. Per the germline V gene, CDR1 is MDHEN and CDR2 is SYDVKM. The CDR3 covers 16 residues. The J segment lost 8 bases and the V segment lost 4 bases, leaving 15 bases of the junction unmatched. The CDR3 sequence is CASSSFPGGGGRGYTF. The CDR3 bases are TGTGCCAGCAGTTCTTTTCCAGGGGGCGGTGGAAGGGGCTACACCTTC.

The rearrangement links TRBV5-1 to TRBJ2-5, with TRBD2 matching over 8 bases. Trimming removed 2 bases from V and 2 bases from J; junction bases left unmatched: 2. Germline CDR1 reads SGHRS; CDR2 reads YFSETQ. The CDR3 runs 14 residues. CDR3 protein: CASSFAGGQETQYF. The CDR3 bases are TGCGCCAGCAGCTTCGCGGGGGGTCAAGAGACCCAGTACTTC.